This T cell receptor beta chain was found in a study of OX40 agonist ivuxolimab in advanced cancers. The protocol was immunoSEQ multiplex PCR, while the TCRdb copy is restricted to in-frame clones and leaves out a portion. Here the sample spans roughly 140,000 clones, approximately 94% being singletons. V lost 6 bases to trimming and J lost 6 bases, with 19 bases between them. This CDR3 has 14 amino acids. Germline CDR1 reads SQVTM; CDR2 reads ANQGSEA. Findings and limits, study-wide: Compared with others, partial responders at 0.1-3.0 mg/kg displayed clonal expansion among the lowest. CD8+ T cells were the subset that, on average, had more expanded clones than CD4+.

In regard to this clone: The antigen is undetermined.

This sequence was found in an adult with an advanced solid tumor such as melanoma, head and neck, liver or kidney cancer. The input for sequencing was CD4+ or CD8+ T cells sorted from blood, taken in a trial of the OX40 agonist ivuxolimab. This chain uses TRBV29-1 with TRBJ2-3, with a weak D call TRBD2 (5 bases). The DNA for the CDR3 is TGCAGCGTCGCGAGGACTGCGGAAAAGGATACGCAGTATTTT. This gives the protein CSVARTAEKDTQYF.